This paragraph reports one T cell receptor (beta chain). Its specificity is unknown. The CDR3 has 14 amino acids. CDR1 SGHDN and CDR2 FVKESK come from the germline V gene. The ends lost 4 bases at V and 9 bases at J; junction bases unmatched: 7. The sample belongs to a study of shared clonotypes between healthy human individuals. Whole-study findings and limits: Rarefaction revealed incomplete sorted-subset sequencing despite large depth. The study found lower generation probabilities in non-shared clonotypes than in those shared by all four donors.

Donors were healthy HIV-negative adults without recent acute infections or vaccinations. Researchers divided each subset's genomic DNA evenly across several immunoSEQ plates. This table comes from immunoSEQ multiplex PCR, and its TCRdb copy is limited to in-frame clones, with some not included. The top ten clones hold approximately 1.5% of a sample with about 960,000 clones, over 60% of them seen once. The V gene is TRBV14, the J gene TRBJ2-1, with 9 bases lining up with TRBD2. The specimen was memory CD4+ T cells sorted from blood. Subset defined: CD45RA-negative fraction. This clonotype originated in a young man in good health. The CDR3 DNA reads as TGTGCCAGCAGCCCTGGACTAGCGTCGAGTGAGCAGTTCTTC. Residues: CASSPGLASSEQFF.